A selection of T cell receptor beta chains follows, all from one sample in a study of cytotoxic CD8 clonotypes in ibrutinib-treated CLL. TCRdb keeps only in-frame clones here, not all; method: immunoSEQ multiplex PCR. The sample consists of over 120,000 clones, about 84% of them appearing once. The source was PBMCs, collected after 36 months of ibrutinib treatment. The receptor set was obtained from a human donor with chronic lymphocytic leukemia. Both conserved end residues are part of each CDR3. The D gene is left open where the match is weak. A row's size may be missing; if present it is once, few, many or a size class.

len	v_gene	abundance	j_gene	d_gene	CDR3nt	CDR3aa
13	TRBV27	.	TRBJ2-7	TRBD2	TGTGCCAGCAGTTGGGGGGGGAACTACGAGCAGTACTTC	CASSWGGNYEQYF
15	TRBV28	few	TRBJ1-5	.	TGTGCCAGCAGTTCGACAGGAGCTAGCAATCAGCCCCAGCATTTT	CASSSTGASNQPQHF
15	TRBV7-7	.	TRBJ1-1	TRBD1	TGTGCCAGCAGCTCGACAGGGACTCTCCACACTGAAGCTTTCTTT	CASSSTGTLHTEAFF
13	TRBV10-3	once	TRBJ2-1	TRBD2	TGTGCCATCAGATTGGGACTATGGAATGAGCAGTTCTTC	CAIRLGLWNEQFF
15	TRBV6-1	.	TRBJ1-5	.	TGTGCCAGCAGTGACCCGACAGCGGGCAATCAGCCCCAGCATTTT	CASSDPTAGNQPQHF
15	TRBV7-9	.	TRBJ2-3	TRBD1	TGTGCCAGCAGCCGACAGGGGGCGATCACAGATACGCAGTATTTT	CASSRQGAITDTQYF
13	TRBV5-1	.	TRBJ2-7	.	TGCGCCAGCAGCTTCTGGGCAGGGCTCGAGCAGTACTTC	CASSFWAGLEQYF
16	TRBV10-3	.	TRBJ2-3	TRBD2	TGTGCCATCAGTGACCCCCTTCTAGCGGGAGGGGATACGCAGTATTTT	CAISDPLLAGGDTQYF
19	TRBV5-1	.	TRBJ2-3	.	TGCGCCAGCAGCCCCTTTAGCGGAACCCGGGGCTTGTCTGCAGATACGCAGTATTTT	CASSPFSGTRGLSADTQYF
16	TRBV6-6	.	TRBJ1-2	TRBD1	TGTGCCAGCAGTTACTCCGGGATAGGGGGCGCGGGAGGCTACACCTTC	CASSYSGIGGAGGYTF
14	TRBV7-9	.	TRBJ1-2	TRBD1	TGTGCCAGCAGCCCGGGACAGGGCAACTATGGCTACACCTTC	CASSPGQGNYGYTF
17	TRBV7-9	.	TRBJ2-3	.	TGTGCCATTTCGGGGCCCGAAAGGGGGGCCGGCACAGATACGCAGTATTTT	CAISGPERGAGTDTQYF
16	TRBV9	.	TRBJ2-2	TRBD2	TGTGCCAGCAGCCCCCAGAGCGGGGCTAACACCGGGGAGCTGTTTTTT	CASSPQSGANTGELFF
14	TRBV7-9	few	TRBJ1-3	.	TGTGCCAGCAGCTCCACAAGCTCTGGAAACACCATATATTTT	CASSSTSSGNTIYF
14	TRBV6-4	.	TRBJ1-5	.	TGTGCCAGCAGTGTCACTGTTAGCAATCAGCCCCAGCATTTT	CASSVTVSNQPQHF
14	TRBV2	once	TRBJ1-5	.	TGTGCCAGCAGTCCAGCACGGTACAATCAGCCCCAGCATTTT	CASSPARYNQPQHF
12	TRBV30	once	TRBJ1-3	.	TGTGCCCAAGGAAACTCTGGAAACACCATATATTTT	CAQGNSGNTIYF
14	TRBV6-5	once	TRBJ1-2	.	TGTGCCAGCAGTTACTCAACGGGCTTGGGTGGCTACACCTTC	CASSYSTGLGGYTF
19	TRBV11-1	.	TRBJ2-7	TRBD1	TGTGCCAGCAGCTTGCGGGGCACCCGGGACAGGGGCCCCTACTACGAGCAGTACTTC	CASSLRGTRDRGPYYEQYF
13	TRBV30	.	TRBJ2-7	TRBD2	TGTGCCTCCCGGGGGGGCCCTCCCTACGAGCAGTACTTC	CASRGGPPYEQYF
14	TRBV6-5	.	TRBJ2-7	.	TGTGCCAGCAGTTACGGGCCGATCATCAACGAGCAGTACTTC	CASSYGPIINEQYF
14	TRBV30	.	TRBJ2-3	.	TGTGCCTGGAGTGAAGGGGCAGGGCCGTATACGCAGTATTTT	CAWSEGAGPYTQYF
15	TRBV7-8	.	TRBJ2-5	.	TGTGCCAGCAGCTTATTCAGGGTGTCGCGGGAGACCCAGTACTTC	CASSLFRVSRETQYF
15	TRBV7-9	.	TRBJ1-2	.	TGTGCCAGCAGCTTAGGGCTGAGGGGTGACTATGGCTACACCTTC	CASSLGLRGDYGYTF
16	TRBV18	once	TRBJ2-1	TRBD2	TGTGCCAGCTCACCACCGGGACTAGCGGGAGGGGGTGAGCAGTTCTTC	CASSPPGLAGGGEQFF
14	TRBV5-4	.	TRBJ1-2	.	TGTGCCAGCAGCTTGAAGGGAGTTAACTATGGCTACACCTTC	CASSLKGVNYGYTF
15	TRBV11-3	.	TRBJ2-3	TRBD2	TGTGCCAGCAGCCCTTCAGCGGGAGACACAGATACGCAGTATTTT	CASSPSAGDTDTQYF
13	TRBV10-3	.	TRBJ1-1	.	TGTGCCATCAGTAGCTCACGTAGGACTGAAGCTTTCTTT	CAISSSRRTEAFF